This entry lists 27 T cell receptor beta chains sequenced from one sample in a study of T cells expressing NK-cell markers. TCRdb processed the 5' RACE reads again and assigns one entry to each CDR3 protein, with no DNA. The listing contains about 460,000 distinct CDR3 sequences. The sequenced material came from blood T cells: a sorted CD56 or NKG2C T cell subset, CD4+ or CD8+ T cells, or bulk PBMC T cells (not recorded which). The receptors were sampled from a woman between 45 and 60 years old in good health.

CDR3 residues: CASSSPRGGQIKRYTF. The J gene is TRBJ1-2, the V gene TRBV11-2; TCRdb's D call, TRBD1, is unchecked because there is no DNA. CDR1 is SGHAT, CDR2 FQNNGV, per germline. The CDR3 totals 16 residues.

This rearrangement joins TRBV14 to TRBJ1-3; the D call of TRBD1 rests on TCRdb alone, since no DNA is present to check it. Germline V lookup: CDR1 SGHDN, CDR2 FVKESK. This CDR3 is 14 amino acids long. The CDR3 loop is CASSLPGQGASIYF.

The chain carries TRBV29-1 and TRBJ2-1; TCRdb reports TRBD2, a call that lacks DNA to check it against. CDR1 SQVTM and CDR2 ANQGSEA come from the germline V gene. CDR3 length equals 13 residues. CDR3 amino acids: CSVNLVLRNEQFF.

The chain links TRBV2 to TRBJ1-5. CDR3 size: 14 residues. The germline gives CDR1 SNHLY, CDR2 FYNNEI. The CDR3 sequence: CASSDRDFNQPQHF.

This chain joins TRBV12-3 or TRBV12-4 and TRBJ1-1; TCRdb's assignment of TRBD1 cannot be checked, as there is no DNA. The CDR3 totals 17 residues. CDR3 in amino acids: CASSPGSGGGMNTEAFF.

The chain has TRBV5-1 and TRBJ2-1. CDR3 length equals 11 residues. Per germline, CDR1 SGHRS and CDR2 YFSETQ. This CDR3 is CASSLTGIQFF. The full variable domain, rest sourced from reference TRBV5-1 and TRBJ2-1, is KAGVTQTPRYLIKTRGQQVTLSCSPISGHRSVSWYQQTPGQGLQFLFEYFSETQRNKGNFPGRFSGRQFSNSRSEMNVSTLELGDSALYLCASSLTGIQFFGPGTRLTVL.

The chain joins TRBV29-1 to TRBJ2-2; TCRdb outputs TRBD1, but without DNA this stays unchecked. CDR3 length: 14 amino acids. Germline V gives CDR1 SQVTM, CDR2 ANQGSEA. The CDR3 loop is CSVGTGVKTGELFF.

The chain uses TRBV4-1 and TRBJ2-2; lacking DNA, the TRBD2 call made by TCRdb goes unchecked. This CDR3 has 15 amino acids. The germline V gene encodes CDR1 MGHRA and CDR2 YSYEKL. The chain's CDR3 is CASSQLAGNTGELFF.

CDR3 sequence reads: CASSPFREDEQFF. The chain carries TRBV6-2 or TRBV6-3 and TRBJ2-1. The germline gives CDR1 MNHEY, CDR2 SVGEGT. The CDR3 is made up of 13 amino acids.

The chain recombines TRBV11-2 with TRBJ2-1. The CDR3 length is 15 residues. In germline, CDR1 is SGHAT, CDR2 FQNNGV. This CDR3 reads CASSLAGVPYNEQFF.

The genes are TRBV5-1 and TRBJ2-2; TCRdb outputs TRBD1, but without DNA this stays unchecked. The CDR3 has 13 amino acids. CDR1 is SGHRS, CDR2 YFSETQ, per germline. This CDR3 reads CASSPDPGGELFF.

The gene calls are TRBV11-1 and TRBJ2-5; TCRdb names TRBD2, which stays unverified in the absence of DNA. The germline gives CDR1 SGHAT, CDR2 FQDESV (reference sequence). This CDR3 comprises 15 residues. This CDR3 reads CASSLEGVAGSGRYF.

The rearrangement uses TRBV3-1 and TRBJ1-4; TCRdb proposes TRBD1, but this gene call is untestable without DNA. The CDR3 sequence is 13 residues long. Germline V gene data show CDR1 as LGHDT and CDR2 as YNNKEL (reference sequence). CDR3 residues: CASSPGGGEKLFF.

The V gene is TRBV20-1, the J gene TRBJ2-3; TCRdb indicates TRBD1, and absent DNA this call remains unverified. Germline lookup yields CDR1 DFQATT and CDR2 SNEGSKA (reference sequence). The CDR3 spans 17 residues. CDR3 region: CSARDLLGTGGTDTQYF.

The chain employs TRBV25-1 and TRBJ2-1. CDR1 and CDR2 from the germline V gene are MGHDK and SYGVNS. The CDR3 runs 14 residues. CDR3 in amino acids: CASSPTPSYNEQFF. Using reference TRBV25-1 and TRBJ2-1 for the parts outside the CDR3, the full variable domain is EADIYQTPRYLVIGTGKKITLECSQTMGHDKMYWYQQDPGMELHLIHYSYGVNSTEKGDLSSESTVSRIRTEHFPLTLESARPSHTSQYLCASSPTPSYNEQFFGPGTRLTVL.

The CDR3 loop is CASSPRTGLKDEQYF. This chain uses TRBV19 with TRBJ2-7; the TCRdb call, TRBD1, lacks DNA for checking. Germline V gene lookup returns CDR1 LNHDA and CDR2 SQIVND (reference sequence). The CDR3 has 15 amino acids.

This chain connects TRBV12-5 to TRBJ2-3; TCRdb's D gene call, TRBD2, goes unchecked for lack of DNA. CDR3 length equals 15 residues. CDR1 is LGHNT, CDR2 FRNRAP, per germline. CDR3 amino acids: CASGPSGRAGDTQYF.

The chain carries TRBV5-1 and TRBJ1-2. Germline CDR1 is SGHRS and CDR2 is YFSETQ. The CDR3 totals 12 residues. The CDR3 region is CASSLGGMGYTF.

The rearrangement uses TRBV18 and TRBJ2-7; TCRdb names TRBD1, which stays unverified in the absence of DNA. The germline CDR1 and CDR2 sequences are KGHSH and LQKENI. The CDR3 runs 16 residues. CDR3 residues: CASSPLPGGSFGEQYF.

The chain carries TRBV7-2 and TRBJ2-3; TCRdb's D gene call, TRBD2, goes unchecked for lack of DNA. Looked up from germline, CDR1 is SGHTA and CDR2 is FQGNSA. This CDR3 is 16 amino acids long. The CDR3 is CASSSQGTSVSDTQYF.

The V gene is TRBV29-1, the J gene TRBJ2-5; the D call of TRBD2 rests on TCRdb alone, since no DNA is present to check it. Germline CDR1 is SQVTM and CDR2 is ANQGSEA. The CDR3 has 16 residues. The CDR3 reads CSVAGLAGGFQETQYF.

The J gene is TRBJ2-5, the V gene TRBV6-5. CDR3 length equals 13 residues. CDR1 is MNHEY, CDR2 SVGAGI, per germline. CDR3 amino acids: CASSNSVQETQYF.

The gene calls are TRBV4-1 and TRBJ1-4; there is no DNA to check the TCRdb D call of TRBD1. The CDR3 runs 15 residues. Germline values: CDR1 MGHRA, CDR2 YSYEKL. CDR3 sequence reads: CASSRPGQENEKLFF.

The chain employs TRBV6-5 and TRBJ2-2. The CDR3 runs to 13 residues. Germline V gene sequence: CDR1 MNHEY, CDR2 SVGAGI. This CDR3 is CASSRRVTGELFF.

The rearrangement uses TRBV12-5 and TRBJ2-5; checking the TCRdb D call of TRBD2 is not possible without DNA. The CDR3 covers 19 residues. Germline V gene data show CDR1 as LGHNT and CDR2 as FRNRAP. This CDR3 is CASGPRGLAGGGLMETQYF.

The chain employs TRBV12-3 or TRBV12-4 and TRBJ1-2; TCRdb gives TRBD1 as the D gene, but with no DNA this cannot be confirmed. This CDR3 has 17 amino acids. CDR3 amino acids: CASSGGTGAAPNYGYTF.

The chain recombines TRBV7-9 with TRBJ2-5; the TCRdb D gene call, TRBD2, has no DNA to confirm it. The CDR3 covers 16 residues. Germline lookup yields CDR1 SEHNR and CDR2 FQNEAQ (reference sequence). CDR3 residues: CASSPRTSGIRETQYF.